This T cell receptor beta chain was documented in a study of CXCR3-negative and CXCR3-positive naive CD8 T cells. At the level of the study: Collectively, the libraries yielded about 135 million TRB reads in total, at about 1.5 +/- 0.3 million per library.

The CDR3 runs to 15 residues. The germline CDR1 and CDR2 sequences are MDHEN and SYDVKM. Concerning this clonotype itself: Antigen: not known.

The study's findings and limits: Diversity ran similarly high across both naive subsets but far lower in memory CD8+ cells. Researchers report that CXCR3-positive naive cells carry more hydrophobic TRB CDR3s than CXCR3-negative naive cells.

UMI-tagged TRB cDNA libraries were built via 5' RACE. Using the 5' RACE reads, TCRdb records one entry per CDR3 protein without DNA. The sample data list over 100,000 distinct CDR3 sequences. V gene TRBV28 combines with J gene TRBJ2-3; TCRdb indicates TRBD1, and absent DNA this call remains unverified. The sequence was collected from a human donor in good health. Some clones in this sample may be carry-over from other donors' samples. Input material: naive CXCR3+ CD8+ T cells from blood. Indicated subset: CD45RO-CCR7+CD27+CD95- naive CD8+ T cells expressing CXCR3 (TNR3+). CDR3 protein: CASSWGGLRTDTQYF.